This T cell receptor beta chain was identified during a study of PD-1 blockade in classical Hodgkin lymphoma. Study-wide findings and caveats: Reports described newly diagnosed patients as having lower baseline TCR diversity than healthy donors.

Time point: cycle 4 day 1 (C4D1), after less than 7 weeks of nivolumab. Each patient experienced a relapse that followed autologous stem cell transplantation, and brentuximab vedotin exposure varied. Sequenced by immunoSEQ multiplex PCR; TCRdb stores in-frame clones only, minus some. The sample includes tens of thousands of clones, approximately 90% of them seen just once. A remark on this clone: Antigen: not known.

Germline trimming cut 5 bases from V and 5 bases from J; bases unmatched to any gene: 10. Germline CDR1 and CDR2: MNHNY and SVGAGI (reference sequence). The CDR3 contains 15 residues. The TCR sequence derives from a human donor with classical Hodgkin lymphoma. The J gene is TRBJ2-7, the V gene TRBV6-6, with 9 bases aligning to TRBD1. Here the sequenced sample was peripheral blood mononuclear cells (PBMCs), taken before the fourth cycle of nivolumab. CDR3 sequence: CASSGSGQGRDEQYF. CDR3 DNA sequence: TGTGCCAGCAGTGGGTCGGGACAGGGTAGAGACGAGCAGTACTTC.